This T cell receptor (beta chain) derives from a study of cytomegalovirus exposure and HLA in healthy donors. The wider study: Early release data held around 80 million unique TCRs from HLA-typed donors.

This clone was counted between two and nine times. Antigen: not known. Per germline, CDR1 LNHNV and CDR2 YYDKDF (reference sequence). CDR3 length: 21 residues. Losses at the gene ends were 5 bases for V and 2 bases for J; bases not matched to a gene: 19. Primers for the PCR totalled 60 Vbeta and 13 Jbeta. Only in-frame clones appear in the TCRdb table, and some are missing; sequencing was by immunoSEQ multiplex PCR. The sample carries 150,000 to 180,000 clones, about 74% recorded once. Study-level points and caveats: TCR beta sequences numbering 15,000 to 20,000 were associated with HLA alleles at 0.05 false discovery rate in a later analysis. Likely technical artifact: a cluster of highly shared sequence variants. CMV serostatus stood as the only immune exposure information on hand.

This rearrangement joins TRBV15 to TRBJ2-3; 13 nucleotides line up with TRBD2. The sequencing sample was made of PBMCs. This receptor was taken from a woman between 40 and 50 years old in good health and CMV-seronegative. This CDR3 is CATSSRGGLAGPDLITDTQYF. The DNA for the CDR3 is TGTGCCACCAGCTCAAGGGGGGGACTAGCGGGGCCCGATCTCATCACAGATACGCAGTATTTT.